This TCR beta chain was retrieved from a study of T-cell reconstitution after alpha-beta-depleted transplantation in children. Preparation of the TCRbeta library used unique molecular identifiers. TCRdb processed the PCR reads anew with MiXCR; each CDR3 protein has one entry. The table shows fewer than 700,000 distinct CDR3 sequences, with 10% to 15% occurring only once. Points from the study as a whole: Approximately two months post-transplant, alpha-beta T cells reportedly originated from several hundred expanded graft clones. T cells produced anew were the main source of T-cell counts and diversity one year after transplant. The origin of high day-60 TCRbeta diversity in some patients lay in surviving recipient T cells and thymic progenitors.

The CDR3 consists of 14 residues. Germline lookup yields CDR1 SGHDT and CDR2 YYEEEE. The V end lost 6 bases, the J end lost 4 bases, and 16 bases lay between the germline ends. With respect to this clonotype: No antigen is known for it.

The specimen comprised PBMCs, mostly from graft donor cells, sampled 360 days after TCRalphabeta/CD19-depleted stem cell transplant. This TCR derives from a male patient younger than 18 who had a stem cell transplant for acute myeloid leukemia, so the T cells may come from the graft donor. The chain couples TRBV5-6 to TRBJ2-5; possibly TRBD1 for D (6 bases). Here the CDR3 reads CASKFEGRGETQYF. CDR3 coding DNA: TGTGCCAGCAAGTTTGAGGGCAGGGGAGAGACCCAGTACTTC.